A single sample is the source of the 17 T cell receptor beta chains below, sequenced in a study of cytomegalovirus exposure and HLA in healthy donors. With 60 Vbeta and 13 Jbeta primers, the PCR was carried out. Assay: immunoSEQ multiplex PCR; the TCRdb copy retains only in-frame clones and omits some. The top ten clones hold 1.6% of a sample with approximately 200,000 clones, over 70% of them seen once. The sequencing sample was made of PBMCs. All receptors derive from a woman aged 18 to 35 in good health and CMV-seronegative.

This clone was seen just once. The CDR3 DNA follows: TGCGCCAGCAGTGAGTCGATTACAGGGGGCTACGAGCAGTACTTC. This gives the protein CASSESITGGYEQYF. This chain joins TRBV10-2 and TRBJ2-7; the match to TRBD1 covers 8 bases. Germline V gene lookup returns CDR1 WSHSY and CDR2 SAAADI. CDR3 size: 15 residues. The V and J ends lost 0 bases and 3 bases, in that order; junction bases with no gene match: 4.

The chain links TRBV5-4 to TRBJ2-1; 9 positions match TRBD2. The CDR3 spans 15 residues. The germline CDR1 and CDR2 sequences are SGHNT and YYREEE (reference sequence). The J segment lost 5 bases and the V segment lost 0 bases, leaving 3 bases of the junction unmatched. CDR3 in amino acids: CASSLGPSGNNEQFF. CDR3 DNA: TGTGCCAGCAGCTTGGGACCTAGCGGGAACAATGAGCAGTTCTTC. Variable domain in full (rest from reference TRBV5-4 and TRBJ2-1): ETGVTQSPTHLIKTRGQQVTLRCSSQSGHNTVSWYQQALGQGPQFIFQYYREEENGRGNFPPRFSGLQFPNYSSELNVNALELDDSALYLCASSLGPSGNNEQFFGPGTRLTVL.

The chain combines TRBV6-5 with TRBJ1-1; D gene ambiguous. The CDR3 runs 13 residues. The V gene's germline CDR1 is MNHEY and CDR2 SVGAGI. V lost 2 bases to trimming and J lost 7 bases, with 11 bases between them. CDR3 sequence reads: CASSYGGQFEAFF. The CDR3 coding sequence is TGTGCCAGCAGTTACGGTGGGCAGTTTGAAGCTTTCTTT.

The chain links TRBV7-9 to TRBJ2-7; tentative D call: TRBD1 (6 bases). V dropped 5 bases and J dropped 4 bases, with 18 bases sitting between them. The CDR3 extends over 15 amino acids. Germline V gene lookup returns CDR1 SEHNR and CDR2 FQNEAQ (reference sequence). For the CDR3, the DNA is TGTGCCAGCAGCGCAGGACAGATGTCCTTTTACGAGCAGTACTTC. This gives the protein CASSAGQMSFYEQYF.

The gene calls are TRBV20-1 and TRBJ2-7; D is unresolved. CDR3 length equals 11 residues. V dropped 7 bases and J dropped 5 bases, with 12 bases sitting between them. Germline V gives CDR1 DFQATT, CDR2 SNEGSKA (reference sequence). The CDR3 loop is CSVLTVDEQYF. The DNA of the CDR3 is TGCAGTGTCCTAACCGTGGACGAGCAGTACTTC.

The chain joins TRBV18 to TRBJ1-5, with no clear D. Germline V gives CDR1 KGHSH, CDR2 LQKENI. The length of the CDR3 is 15 residues. V gave up 6 bases and J gave up 0 bases, with 12 bases separating them. This chain's CDR3 is CASSRTVDSNQPQHF. Written as DNA, the CDR3 is TGTGCCAGCTCGAGGACTGTTGATAGCAATCAGCCCCAGCATTTT. The full variable domain, its missing parts supplied by reference TRBV18 and TRBJ1-5, is NAGVMQNPRHLVRRRGQEARLRCSPMKGHSHVYWYRQLPEEGLKFMVYLQKENIIDESGMPKERFSAEFPKEGPSILRIQQVVRGDSAAYFCASSRTVDSNQPQHFGDGTRLSIL.

This clone occurred a few times. CDR3 DNA: TGTGCCAGTAGTGAGGAGAGGAGGAGGCCCCAGCATTTT. Its translation is CASSEERRRPQHF. V and J are TRBV19 and TRBJ1-5; D remains unclear. The germline V gene has CDR1 LNHDA and CDR2 SQIVND (reference sequence). V lost 5 bases, J lost 9 bases, and 14 bases lay in between. The CDR3 is 13 residues long. Supplemented by reference TRBV19 and TRBJ1-5, the full variable domain reads DGGITQSPKYLFRKEGQNVTLSCEQNLNHDAMYWYRQDPGQGLRLIYYSQIVNDFQKGDIAEGYSVSREKKESFPLTVTSAQKNPTAFYLCASSEERRRPQHFGDGTRLSIL.

V and J are TRBV5-1 and TRBJ1-2; 7 bases match TRBD1. Losses at the gene ends were 4 bases for V and 10 bases for J; bases not matched to a gene: 7. Germline loops: CDR1 SGHRS, CDR2 YFSETQ. CDR3 size: 12 residues. The CDR3 nucleotides read TGCGCCAGCAGCGACGGGACAGAAGACTACACCTTC. Residues: CASSDGTEDYTF.

In this sample, this clone turned up once. The chain recombines TRBV29-1 with TRBJ1-1; perhaps TRBD1 as D (5 bases). V was shortened by 7 bases and J by 6 bases, with 12 bases between the two germline ends. Germline V gene data show CDR1 as SQVTM and CDR2 as ANQGSEA. The CDR3 sequence is 11 residues long. In DNA, the CDR3 is TGCAGCGCCGACAGAAGCGCTGAAGCTTTCTTT. Protein product: CSADRSAEAFF.

J is TRBJ2-1 and V is TRBV9, with 10 bases aligning to TRBD2. Trimming cost V 3 bases and J 3 bases; bases outside gene matches: 3. Germline-derived CDR1 and CDR2 are SGDLS and YYNGEE. The CDR3 has 15 amino acids. The CDR3: CASSDRTSGYNEQFF. Here the CDR3 DNA reads TGTGCCAGCAGCGACCGGACTAGCGGCTACAATGAGCAGTTCTTC.

The rearrangement joins TRBV19 to TRBJ2-2, with 9 nucleotides matching TRBD2. CDR3 length equals 16 residues. Germline lookup yields CDR1 LNHDA and CDR2 SQIVND (reference sequence). J lost 3 bases, V lost 3 bases, and 5 bases had no gene match. In nucleotides, the CDR3 is TGTGCCAGTAGTATCGGTAGCGGGGGTGACACCGGGGAGCTGTTTTTT. This codes for CASSIGSGGDTGELFF.

Concerning this clone: The junction departs from germline at one end; a sequencing error may be responsible. V and J are TRBV28 and TRBJ1-5; TRBD1 is a possible D gene (5 bases). The germline V gene has CDR1 MDHEN and CDR2 SYDVKM. The CDR3 sequence is 14 residues long. The CDR3 DNA is TGTGCCAGCAGTTTACCCCAGGGTAATCTGCCCCAGCATTTT. Translated, it gives CASSLPQGNLPQHF.

J is TRBJ2-2 and V is TRBV27; a possible D gene is TRBD2 (5 bases). Trimming left V 6 bases short and J 3 bases short, with 14 bases between. This CDR3 is built from 15 residues. CDR1 MNHEY and CDR2 SMNVEV come from the germline V gene (reference sequence). The CDR3 spells CASRSGPYDTGELFF. The CDR3 region has the DNA TGTGCCAGCAGAAGCGGCCCTTACGACACCGGGGAGCTGTTTTTT.

The V call is TRBV2, the J call TRBJ2-2; D is possibly TRBD2 (6 bases). The V and J ends lost 4 bases and 2 bases respectively, with 8 bases between them. CDR1 is SNHLY, CDR2 FYNNEI, per germline. This CDR3 has 14 amino acids. The CDR3 here is CASSGGKNTGELFF. DNA of the CDR3: TGTGCCAGCAGTGGCGGGAAAAACACCGGGGAGCTGTTTTTT.

The chain carries TRBV2 and TRBJ2-7; tentative D call: TRBD1 (5 bases). V was clipped by 5 bases and J by 4 bases, with 12 bases between them. Per the germline V gene, CDR1 is SNHLY and CDR2 is FYNNEI. The CDR3 loop spans 13 amino acids. CDR3 sequence: CASSWTTEYEQYF. In DNA form, the CDR3 reads TGTGCCAGCAGTTGGACGACAGAATACGAGCAGTACTTC.

This chain links TRBV2 with TRBJ1-1; D possibly corresponds to TRBD1 (5 bases). V was trimmed by 2 bases and J by 0 bases, leaving 13 bases between them. The CDR3 is 16 residues long. Germline values: CDR1 SNHLY, CDR2 FYNNEI. The chain's CDR3 is CASSEWRDRLNTEAFF. In DNA, the CDR3 is TGTGCCAGCAGTGAATGGCGTGACAGACTGAACACTGAAGCTTTCTTT.

This chain's CDR3 is CATSLPGIGNQPQHF. The CDR3 bases are TGTGCCACCAGTCTACCGGGAATAGGCAATCAGCCCCAGCATTTT. The chain employs TRBV15 and TRBJ1-5; D call uncertain. V was clipped by 6 bases and J by 2 bases, with 14 bases between them. The CDR3 is made up of 15 amino acids. Germline V lookup: CDR1 LNHNV, CDR2 YYDKDF (reference sequence).